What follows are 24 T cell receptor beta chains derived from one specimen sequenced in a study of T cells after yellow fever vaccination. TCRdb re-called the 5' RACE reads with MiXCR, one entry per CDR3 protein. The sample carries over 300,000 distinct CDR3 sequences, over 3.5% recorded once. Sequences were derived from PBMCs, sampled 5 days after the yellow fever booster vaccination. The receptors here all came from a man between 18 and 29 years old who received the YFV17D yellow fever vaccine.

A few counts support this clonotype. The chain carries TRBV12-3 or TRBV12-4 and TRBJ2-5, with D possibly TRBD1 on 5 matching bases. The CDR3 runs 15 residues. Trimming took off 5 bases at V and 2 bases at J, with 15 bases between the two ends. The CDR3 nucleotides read TGTGCCAGCAGTCCCCGACAGCTACTACAAGAGACCCAGTACTTC. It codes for CASSPRQLLQETQYF.

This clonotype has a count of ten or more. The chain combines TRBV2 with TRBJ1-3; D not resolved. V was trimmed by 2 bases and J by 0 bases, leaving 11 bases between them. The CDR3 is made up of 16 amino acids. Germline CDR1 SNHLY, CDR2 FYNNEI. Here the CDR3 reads CASSEIWEASGNTIYF. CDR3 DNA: TGTGCCAGCAGTGAAATATGGGAGGCCTCTGGAAACACCATATATTTT.

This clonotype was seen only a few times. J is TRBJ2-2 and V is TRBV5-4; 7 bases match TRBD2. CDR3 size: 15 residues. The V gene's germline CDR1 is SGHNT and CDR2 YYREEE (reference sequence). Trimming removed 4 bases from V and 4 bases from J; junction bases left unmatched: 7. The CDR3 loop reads CASSPRGVGTGELFF. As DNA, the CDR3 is TGTGCCAGCAGCCCCCGGGGGGTAGGCACCGGGGAGCTGTTTTTT.

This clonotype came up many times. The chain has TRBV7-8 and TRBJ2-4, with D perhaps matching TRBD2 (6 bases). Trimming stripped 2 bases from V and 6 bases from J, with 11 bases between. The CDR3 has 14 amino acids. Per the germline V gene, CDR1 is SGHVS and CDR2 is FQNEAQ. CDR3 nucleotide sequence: TGTGCCAGCAGCTTATGGCGGGACGGAAACATTCAGTACTTC. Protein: CASSLWRDGNIQYF.

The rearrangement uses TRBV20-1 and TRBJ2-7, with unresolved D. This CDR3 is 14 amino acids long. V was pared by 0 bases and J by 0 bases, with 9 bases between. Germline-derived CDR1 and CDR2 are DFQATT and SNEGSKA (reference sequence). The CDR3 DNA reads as TGCAGTGCTAGAGAGGTGGCAGGCTCCTACGAGCAGTACTTC. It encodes CSAREVAGSYEQYF.

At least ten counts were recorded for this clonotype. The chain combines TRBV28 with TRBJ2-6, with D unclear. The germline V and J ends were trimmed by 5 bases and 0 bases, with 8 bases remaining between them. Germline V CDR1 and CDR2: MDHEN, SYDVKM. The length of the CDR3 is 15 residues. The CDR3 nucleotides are TGTGCCAGCAGTCCTACAGTCTCTGGGGCCAACGTCCTGACTTTC. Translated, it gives CASSPTVSGANVLTF.

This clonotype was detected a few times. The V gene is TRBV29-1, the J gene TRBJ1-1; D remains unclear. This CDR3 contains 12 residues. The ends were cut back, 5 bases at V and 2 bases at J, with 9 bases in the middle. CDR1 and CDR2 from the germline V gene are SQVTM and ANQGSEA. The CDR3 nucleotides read TGCAGCGTTATTTTAGTTAACACTGAAGCTTTCTTT. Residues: CSVILVNTEAFF.

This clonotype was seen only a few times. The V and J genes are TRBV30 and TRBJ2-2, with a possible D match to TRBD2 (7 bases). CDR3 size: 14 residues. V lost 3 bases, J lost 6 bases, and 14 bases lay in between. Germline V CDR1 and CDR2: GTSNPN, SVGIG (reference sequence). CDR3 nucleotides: TGTGCCTGGAGCGGGGGGCTCTCGGCCGGGGAGCTGTTTTTT. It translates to CAWSGGLSAGELFF.

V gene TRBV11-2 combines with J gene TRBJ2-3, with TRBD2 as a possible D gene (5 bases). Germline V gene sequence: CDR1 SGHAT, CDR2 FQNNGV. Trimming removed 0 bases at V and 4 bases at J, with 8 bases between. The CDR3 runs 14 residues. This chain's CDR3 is CASSLELGPDTQYF. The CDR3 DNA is TGTGCCAGCAGCTTAGAACTAGGCCCAGATACGCAGTATTTT.

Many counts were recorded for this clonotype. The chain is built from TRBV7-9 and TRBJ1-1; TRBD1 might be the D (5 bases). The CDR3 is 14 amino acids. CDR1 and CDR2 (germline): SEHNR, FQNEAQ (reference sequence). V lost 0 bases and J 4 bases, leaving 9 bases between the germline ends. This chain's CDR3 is CASSLAAGPTEAFF. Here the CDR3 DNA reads TGTGCCAGCAGCTTAGCAGCGGGGCCCACTGAAGCTTTCTTT. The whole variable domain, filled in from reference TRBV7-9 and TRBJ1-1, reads DTGVSQNPRHKITKRGQNVTFRCDPISEHNRLYWYRQTLGQGPEFLTYFQNEAQLEKSRLLSDRFSAERPKGSFSTLEIQRTEQGDSAMYLCASSLAAGPTEAFFGQGTRLTVV.

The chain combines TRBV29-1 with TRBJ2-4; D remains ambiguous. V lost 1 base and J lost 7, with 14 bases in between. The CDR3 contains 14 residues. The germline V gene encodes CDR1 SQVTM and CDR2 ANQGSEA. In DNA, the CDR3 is TGCAGCGTTGAAGTAGGCGACCTGAAGAACATTCAGTACTTC. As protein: CSVEVGDLKNIQYF.

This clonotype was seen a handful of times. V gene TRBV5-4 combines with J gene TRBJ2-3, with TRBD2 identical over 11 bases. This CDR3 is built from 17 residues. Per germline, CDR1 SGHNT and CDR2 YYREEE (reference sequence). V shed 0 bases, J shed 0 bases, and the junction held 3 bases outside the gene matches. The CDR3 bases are TGTGCCAGCAGCTTGGCGACTAGCGGGGTTAGCACAGATACGCAGTATTTT. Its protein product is CASSLATSGVSTDTQYF.

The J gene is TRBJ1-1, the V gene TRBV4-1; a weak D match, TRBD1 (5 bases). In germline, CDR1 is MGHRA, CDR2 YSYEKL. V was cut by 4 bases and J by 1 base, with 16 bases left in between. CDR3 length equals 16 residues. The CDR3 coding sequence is TGCGCCAGCAGCCCGTACCTGAGGGGAGGGAACACTGAAGCTTTCTTT. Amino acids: CASSPYLRGGNTEAFF.

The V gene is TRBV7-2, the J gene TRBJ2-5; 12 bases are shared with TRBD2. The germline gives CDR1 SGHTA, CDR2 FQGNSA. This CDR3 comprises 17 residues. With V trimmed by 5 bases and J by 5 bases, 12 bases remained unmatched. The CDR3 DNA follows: TGTGCCAGCAGCCGCCGGACTAGCGGGGTCCGGGCCGAGACCCAGTACTTC. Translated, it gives CASSRRTSGVRAETQYF.

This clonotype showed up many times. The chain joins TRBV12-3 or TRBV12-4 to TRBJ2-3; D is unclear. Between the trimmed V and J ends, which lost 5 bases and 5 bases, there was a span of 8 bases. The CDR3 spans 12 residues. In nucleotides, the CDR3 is TGTGCCAGCAGTCCAAAAGGAGATACGCAGTATTTT. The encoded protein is CASSPKGDTQYF.

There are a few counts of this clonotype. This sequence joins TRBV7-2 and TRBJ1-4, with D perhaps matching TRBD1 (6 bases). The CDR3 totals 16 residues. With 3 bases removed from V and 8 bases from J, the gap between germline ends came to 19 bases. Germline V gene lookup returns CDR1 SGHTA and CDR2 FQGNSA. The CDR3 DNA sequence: TGTGCCAGCAGCTTTCCCCGCCAGGGGTCTGACGAAAAACTGTTTTTT. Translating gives CASSFPRQGSDEKLFF.

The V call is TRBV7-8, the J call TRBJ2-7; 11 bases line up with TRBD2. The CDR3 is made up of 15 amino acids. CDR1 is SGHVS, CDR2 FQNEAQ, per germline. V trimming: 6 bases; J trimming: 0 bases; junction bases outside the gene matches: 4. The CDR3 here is CASSRLAGSSYEQYV. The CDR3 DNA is TGTGCCAGCAGTCGACTAGCGGGGAGCTCCTACGAGCAGTACGTC.

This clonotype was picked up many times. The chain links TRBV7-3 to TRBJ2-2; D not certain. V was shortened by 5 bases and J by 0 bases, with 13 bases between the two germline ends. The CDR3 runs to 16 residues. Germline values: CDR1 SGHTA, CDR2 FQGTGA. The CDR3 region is CASSLRAVANTGELFF. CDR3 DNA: TGTGCCAGCAGCCTAAGGGCAGTCGCGAACACCGGGGAGCTGTTTTTT.

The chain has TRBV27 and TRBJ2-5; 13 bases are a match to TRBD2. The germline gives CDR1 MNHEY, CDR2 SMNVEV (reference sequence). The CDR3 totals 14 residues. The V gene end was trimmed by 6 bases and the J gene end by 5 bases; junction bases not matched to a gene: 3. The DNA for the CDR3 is TGTGCCAGCAGCATACTAGCGGGGGGGGAGACCCAGTACTTC. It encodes CASSILAGGETQYF.

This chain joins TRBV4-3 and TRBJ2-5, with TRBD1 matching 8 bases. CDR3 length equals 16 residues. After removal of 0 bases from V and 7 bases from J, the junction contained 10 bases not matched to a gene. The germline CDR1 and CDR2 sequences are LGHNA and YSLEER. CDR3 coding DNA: TGCGCCAGCAGCCAAGACGGGACAGGTACCCTGGGGACCCAGTACTTC. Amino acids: CASSQDGTGTLGTQYF.

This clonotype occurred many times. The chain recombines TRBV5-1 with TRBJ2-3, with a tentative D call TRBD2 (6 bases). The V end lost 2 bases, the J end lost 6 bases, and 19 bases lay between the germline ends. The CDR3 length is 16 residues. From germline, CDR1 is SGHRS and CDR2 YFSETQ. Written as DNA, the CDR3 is TGCGCCAGCAGCTTTTTATCTAGCGCCGCCTCGGATACGCAGTATTTT. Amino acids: CASSFLSSAASDTQYF.

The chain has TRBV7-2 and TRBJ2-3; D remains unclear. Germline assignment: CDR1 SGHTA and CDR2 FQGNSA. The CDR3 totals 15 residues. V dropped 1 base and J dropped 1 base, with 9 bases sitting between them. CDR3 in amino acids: CASSLGLSRTDTQYF. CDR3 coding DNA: TGTGCCAGCAGCTTAGGCCTCTCCCGCACAGATACGCAGTATTTT.

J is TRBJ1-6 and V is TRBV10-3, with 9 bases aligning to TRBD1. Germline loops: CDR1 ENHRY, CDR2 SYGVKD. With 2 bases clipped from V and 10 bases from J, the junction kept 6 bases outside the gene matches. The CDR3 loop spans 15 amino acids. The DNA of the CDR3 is TGTGCCATCAGTGAGGAGGGACAGGGTTACTCACCCCTCCACTTT. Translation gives CAISEEGQGYSPLHF.

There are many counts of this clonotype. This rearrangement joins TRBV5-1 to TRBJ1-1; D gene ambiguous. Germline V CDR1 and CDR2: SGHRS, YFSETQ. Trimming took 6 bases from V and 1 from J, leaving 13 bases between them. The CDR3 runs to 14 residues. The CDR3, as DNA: TGCGCCAGCAAATTAGTGGGGAAGAACACTGAAGCTTTCTTT. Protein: CASKLVGKNTEAFF.